This T cell receptor beta chain was recorded in a study of blood T cell repertoires in COVID-19. On the study more broadly: Samples representing acute and convalescent COVID-19 were sourced from the United States, Italy and Spain. From T cells, B-cell-depleted T cells, or PBMCs came the material, which was cDNA or gDNA.

Under the authors' procedure: Estimation of nucleated cell counts was performed using reference gene primer amplification. TCRdb's table, derived via immunoSEQ multiplex PCR, lists solely in-frame clones and lacks some. V and J calls and clone size come straight from that table; D and trimming were deduced from the DNA. In the table there are approximately 210,000 clones, about 85% of which are singletons. The CDR3 is made up of 14 amino acids. Germline values: CDR1 KGHSH, CDR2 LQKENI. J lost 5 bases, V lost 3 bases, and 5 bases had no gene match. What was sequenced was peripheral blood. The origin of this receptor is a young man with active or convalescent COVID-19. This sequence joins TRBV18 and TRBJ2-7, with 9 bases aligning to TRBD1. The DNA for the CDR3 is TGTGCCAGCTCACCGACAGGGGGGGGCCACGAGCAGTACTTC. Amino acids: CASSPTGGGHEQYF. Combining the CDR3 with reference TRBV18 and TRBJ2-7 gives the whole variable domain NAGVMQNPRHLVRRRGQEARLRCSPMKGHSHVYWYRQLPEEGLKFMVYLQKENIIDESGMPKERFSAEFPKEGPSILRIQQVVRGDSAAYFCASSPTGGGHEQYFGPGTRLTVT.